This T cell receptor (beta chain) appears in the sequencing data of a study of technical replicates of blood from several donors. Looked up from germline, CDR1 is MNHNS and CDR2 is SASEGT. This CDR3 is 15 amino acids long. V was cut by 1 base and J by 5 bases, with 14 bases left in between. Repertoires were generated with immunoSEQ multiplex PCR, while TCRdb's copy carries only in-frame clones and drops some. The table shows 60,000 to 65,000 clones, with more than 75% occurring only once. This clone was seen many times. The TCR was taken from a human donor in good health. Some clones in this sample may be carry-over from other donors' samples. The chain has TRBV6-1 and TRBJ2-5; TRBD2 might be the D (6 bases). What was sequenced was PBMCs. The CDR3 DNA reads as TGTGCCAGCAGTGAAGTTGGAGGGAGCAGCGAGACCCAGTACTTC. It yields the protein CASSEVGGSSETQYF.